Below are 32 T cell receptor beta chains sequenced from a single sample in a study of T-cell reconstitution after alpha-beta-depleted transplantation in children. Preparation of the TCRbeta library was carried out with unique molecular identifiers. TCRdb used MiXCR to reprocess the PCR reads, holding one entry per CDR3 protein. The sample consists of about 240,000 distinct CDR3 sequences, about 23% of them appearing once. The specimen comprised PBMCs, sampled before TCRalphabeta/CD19-depleted stem cell transplant. The receptors were sampled from a girl aged 2 to 10 with Fanconi anemia, due to receive a stem cell transplant.

This clonotype occurred many times. The chain has TRBV7-3 and TRBJ1-1; D call uncertain. V was pared by 5 bases and J by 5 bases, with 15 bases between. Germline V gene data show CDR1 as SGHTA and CDR2 as FQGTGA. The CDR3 spans 14 residues. CDR3 sequence (DNA): TGTGCCAGCAGCCCCAGTCTCGAGAGGACTGAAGCTTTCTTT. Translated: CASSPSLERTEAFF.

This clonotype was detected many times. The gene calls are TRBV6-2 or TRBV6-3 and TRBJ1-6; 12 bases align to TRBD1. J lost 7 bases, V lost 2 bases, and 3 bases had no gene match. The length of the CDR3 is 16 residues. Germline V gene lookup returns CDR1 MNHEY and CDR2 SVGEGT. Here the CDR3 reads CASSYEGQGANSPLHF. CDR3 in DNA: TGTGCCAGCAGTTACGAGGGACAGGGGGCCAATTCACCCCTCCACTTT.

The chain has TRBV28 and TRBJ2-7, with 8 bases identical to TRBD1. The trim removed 6 bases at V and 5 bases at J, leaving 9 bases unmatched. The CDR3 consists of 14 residues. Germline CDR1 reads MDHEN; CDR2 reads SYDVKM. Here the CDR3 reads CASRMTGEGHEQYF. The CDR3 DNA is TGTGCCAGCAGGATGACAGGGGAAGGCCACGAGCAGTACTTC.

The V call is TRBV6-6, the J call TRBJ2-7, with D possibly being TRBD2 (6 bases). The germline gives CDR1 MNHNY, CDR2 SVGAGI (reference sequence). V lost 10 bases and J lost 3, with 10 bases in between. This CDR3 region has 11 residues. CDR3 sequence: CATVGGYEQYF. In nucleotides, the CDR3 is TGTGCCACTGTGGGGGGCTACGAGCAGTACTTC.

The CDR3 region is CSARLLANTDTQYF. The CDR3 DNA reads as TGCAGTGCTAGGCTGCTAGCCAACACAGATACGCAGTATTTT. The J gene is TRBJ2-3, the V gene TRBV20-1; possibly TRBD2 for D (5 bases). CDR3 size: 14 residues. Germline lookup yields CDR1 DFQATT and CDR2 SNEGSKA (reference sequence). V was cut by 3 bases and J by 2 bases, with 12 bases left in between.

V and J are TRBV28 and TRBJ1-1; D gene unclear. The V and J ends lost 6 bases and 4 bases respectively, with 9 bases between them. CDR1 and CDR2 from the germline V gene are MDHEN and SYDVKM. The CDR3 spans 12 residues. Here the CDR3 reads CASRSTITEAFF. The CDR3 DNA reads as TGTGCCAGCAGATCCACTATCACTGAAGCTTTCTTT.

This clonotype was counted at least ten times. The chain has TRBV29-1 and TRBJ2-5, with no clear D. This CDR3 region has 10 residues. The V gene's germline CDR1 is SQVTM and CDR2 ANQGSEA. Trimming removed 7 bases at V and 6 bases at J, with 9 bases between. This CDR3 reads CSALRQTQYF. In nucleotides, the CDR3 is TGCAGCGCCCTTCGCCAGACCCAGTACTTC.

This chain links TRBV6-1 with TRBJ2-3; D call uncertain. V was clipped by 5 bases and J by 2 bases, with 11 bases between them. The CDR3 contains 14 residues. Germline V gene lookup returns CDR1 MNHNS and CDR2 SASEGT. In nucleotides, the CDR3 is TGTGCCAGCAGTCCGACATTCCCCACAGATACGCAGTATTTT. Amino acid sequence: CASSPTFPTDTQYF.

This clonotype was seen a single time. The genes are TRBV20-1 and TRBJ2-5, with TRBD2 matching over 7 bases. CDR3 length equals 14 residues. CDR1 and CDR2 (germline): DFQATT, SNEGSKA (reference sequence). V lost 6 bases, J lost 1 base, and 8 bases stayed unmatched. CDR3 sequence reads: CSARGTLGQETQYF. CDR3 DNA: TGCAGTGCGCGGGGGACTCTTGGCCAAGAGACCCAGTACTTC.

This clonotype has just one count. The chain couples TRBV20-1 to TRBJ2-7; 9 bases fit TRBD2. V lost 4 bases and J lost 2; bases outside the gene matches: 6. The CDR3 runs 14 residues. Germline V gives CDR1 DFQATT, CDR2 SNEGSKA (reference sequence). Here the CDR3 DNA reads TGCAGTGCTACCCGACTAGCGGTCCCCTACGAGCAGTACTTC. This encodes CSATRLAVPYEQYF.

The V call is TRBV21-1, the J call TRBJ2-5; the table's D gene call, TRBD1, was not cross checked with the DNA. TRBV21-1 is an annotated pseudogene. CDR3 length: 12 residues. The CDR3 DNA reads TGTGCCAGCAGCAAAGGGGACAGGGGCTTCCTTTTC. It yields the protein CASSKGDRGFLF.

In its sample, this clonotype was seen many times. An end of the junction does not agree with germline; a read error may underlie this. CDR3 in DNA: TGTGCCAGCACCCCCGGGACACTGAACACTGAAGCCTTCTTT. Its protein is CASTPGTLNTEAFF. V usage is TRBV12-3 or TRBV12-4 and J usage is TRBJ1-1; maybe TRBD1 (6 bases). The CDR3 contains 14 residues.

This clonotype was recorded many times. The rearrangement uses TRBV18 and TRBJ2-1; TRBD2 matches at 11 bases. This CDR3 region has 18 residues. With V trimmed by 3 bases and J by 3 bases, 10 bases remained unmatched. CDR1 is KGHSH and CDR2 is LQKENI in the germline V gene. CDR3 nucleotides: TGTGCCAGCTCACCCCTGGGTAGCGGGGGGGCCTTCTACAATGAGCAGTTCTTC. This codes for CASSPLGSGGAFYNEQFF. The full variable domain, rest sourced from reference TRBV18 and TRBJ2-1, is NAGVMQNPRHLVRRRGQEARLRCSPMKGHSHVYWYRQLPEEGLKFMVYLQKENIIDESGMPKERFSAEFPKEGPSILRIQQVVRGDSAAYFCASSPLGSGGAFYNEQFFGPGTRLTVL.

The rearrangement uses TRBV5-1 and TRBJ2-7; 8 nucleotides align to TRBD1. V lost 3 bases to trimming and J lost 7 bases; unmatched junction nucleotides: 6. CDR1 is SGHRS, CDR2 YFSETQ, per germline. The CDR3 consists of 13 residues. CDR3 bases: TGCGCCAGCAGCTCCACAGGGGGTCAAGAGCAGTACTTC. Translating gives CASSSTGGQEQYF.

The chain employs TRBV2 and TRBJ2-3; 7 bases fit TRBD2. The CDR3 runs 17 residues. With 9 bases clipped from V and 1 base from J, the junction kept 16 bases outside the gene matches. The germline V gene has CDR1 SNHLY and CDR2 FYNNEI. This CDR3 reads CASQRRGIGTRTDTQYF. The CDR3 DNA reads TGTGCCAGTCAAAGGCGGGGGATAGGTACACGCACAGATACGCAGTATTTT.

The chain recombines TRBV20-1 with TRBJ2-7; 8 positions match TRBD2. Germline loops: CDR1 DFQATT, CDR2 SNEGSKA (reference sequence). V lost 1 base and J lost 5; bases outside the gene matches: 4. The CDR3 length is 13 residues. The CDR3 region is CSARGSGANEQYF. The CDR3, as DNA: TGCAGTGCTAGAGGTAGCGGGGCAAACGAGCAGTACTTC.

The J gene is TRBJ2-2, the V gene TRBV12-3 or TRBV12-4, with D uncertain. There are 13 residues in the CDR3. Trimming stripped 5 bases from V and 4 bases from J, with 8 bases between. CDR3 sequence: CASSTEFTGELFF. In nucleotides, the CDR3 is TGTGCCAGCAGTACTGAGTTCACCGGGGAGCTGTTTTTT.

This clonotype was seen more than once but under ten times. This rearrangement joins TRBV5-1 to TRBJ2-7; 7 positions match TRBD1. The CDR3 runs 14 residues. Germline V gives CDR1 SGHRS, CDR2 YFSETQ. The J segment lost 5 bases and the V segment lost 6 bases, leaving 11 bases of the junction unmatched. The CDR3 DNA reads as TGCGCCAGCAACACAGGGGTCCGATCCGACGAGCAGTACTTC. Translated: CASNTGVRSDEQYF.

This clonotype was recorded many times. V usage is TRBV6-5 and J usage is TRBJ2-1; 7 nucleotides agree with TRBD2. CDR3 length: 15 amino acids. Germline CDR1 is MNHEY and CDR2 is SVGAGI. The ends lost 2 bases at V and 7 bases at J; junction bases unmatched: 8. This CDR3 reads CASSYGGRGGNEQFF. The CDR3, as DNA: TGTGCCAGCAGTTACGGCGGGAGAGGTGGTAATGAGCAGTTCTTC.

Remarks on this clonotype: No DNA is shown, since the ends of the CDR3 on it are uncertain; the CDR3 is the one TCRdb lists. The chain recombines TRBV7-5 with TRBJ2-7; TRBD1 is taken as the D call from the table, unchecked against the DNA. TRBV7-5 is an annotated pseudogene. From its first to its last residue, the CDR3 has 16 amino acids. CDR3 sequence reads: CISVSEARTDRYEQYF.

V and J are TRBV6-2 or TRBV6-3 and TRBJ2-1, with D uncertain. CDR1 is MNHEY, CDR2 SVGEGT, per germline. This CDR3 comprises 14 residues. Trimming pared 8 bases from V and 0 bases from J, leaving 11 bases between. In DNA form, the CDR3 reads TGTGCCAGCTCTCGCGTAAGCTCCTACAATGAGCAGTTCTTC. This sequence encodes CASSRVSSYNEQFF.

This clonotype has just a few counts. The V and J genes are TRBV29-1 and TRBJ1-3, with unresolved D. Germline loops: CDR1 SQVTM, CDR2 ANQGSEA. The V end was cut by 4 bases, the J end by 4 bases, with 5 bases between. There are 11 residues in the CDR3. CDR3 sequence reads: CSVVWGNTIYF. The CDR3 bases are TGCAGCGTTGTCTGGGGAAACACCATATATTTT.

This rearrangement joins TRBV7-2 to TRBJ2-1; D is unresolved. CDR3 length: 11 residues. Germline V gene data show CDR1 as SGHTA and CDR2 as FQGNSA. V shed 2 bases and J shed 10 bases, with 6 bases lying between them. This CDR3 reads CASSLRAEQFF. CDR3 in DNA: TGTGCCAGCAGCTTAAGGGCGGAGCAGTTCTTC.

This clonotype showed up many times. This sequence joins TRBV28 and TRBJ2-7; D call uncertain. The V gene lost 3 bases and the J gene lost 0 bases, with 6 bases spanning the gap. This CDR3 contains 13 residues. Germline CDR1 is MDHEN and CDR2 is SYDVKM. CDR3 residues: CASSFDPSYEQYF. The CDR3 DNA is TGTGCCAGCAGTTTCGACCCCTCCTACGAGCAGTACTTC.

This clonotype came up many times. V usage is TRBV7-2 and J usage is TRBJ2-7; TRBD2 is a possible D gene (6 bases). Germline V CDR1 and CDR2: SGHTA, FQGNSA. V lost 6 bases, J lost 0 bases, and 12 bases lay in between. This CDR3 has 14 amino acids. CDR3 DNA: TGTGCCAGCAGTAAGGGACTGCTCTCCTACGAGCAGTACTTC. Translated: CASSKGLLSYEQYF.

This clonotype occurred a few times. J is TRBJ2-1 and V is TRBV5-1; the match to TRBD2 covers 11 bases. CDR3 length: 14 amino acids. The V segment lost 7 bases and the J segment 7 bases; nucleotides outside the gene matches: 7. Germline lookup yields CDR1 SGHRS and CDR2 YFSETQ. The CDR3 is CASESSGRRNEQFF. For the CDR3, the DNA is TGCGCCAGCGAATCTAGCGGGAGGAGGAATGAGCAGTTCTTC.

This clonotype was seen repeatedly, ten times or more. The rearrangement links TRBV20-1 to TRBJ2-5, with 11 bases identical to TRBD2. This CDR3 comprises 15 residues. Germline V gene sequence: CDR1 DFQATT, CDR2 SNEGSKA (reference sequence). Unmatched junction bases numbered 4, after V lost 1 base and J lost 3 bases. The CDR3 sequence: CSARGSSGREETQYF. CDR3 DNA sequence: TGCAGTGCTAGAGGAAGTAGCGGGAGGGAAGAGACCCAGTACTTC.

This clonotype was counted only a few times. DNA of the CDR3: TGTGCCAGCAGCTTACGCAGGGTTTCCGATACGCAGTATTTT. As protein: CASSLRRVSDTQYF. This chain links TRBV7-9 with TRBJ2-3; D perhaps matches TRBD1 (5 bases). Deletions cut 2 bases from V and 6 bases from J, with 12 bases between. The CDR3 is made up of 14 amino acids. Germline V gene data show CDR1 as SEHNR and CDR2 as FQNEAQ (reference sequence).

The V call is TRBV20-1, the J call TRBJ2-7, with D perhaps TRBD2 (5 bases). Trimming removed 0 bases at V and 12 bases at J, with 15 bases between. The CDR3 spans 12 residues. CDR1 and CDR2 (germline): DFQATT, SNEGSKA (reference sequence). The CDR3 loop reads CSARDGRTGTYF. The CDR3 DNA follows: TGCAGTGCTAGAGATGGGAGAACCGGCACGTACTTC.

This clonotype has a count of ten or more. J is TRBJ2-7 and V is TRBV28; 9 bases line up with TRBD1. This CDR3 comprises 13 residues. Trimming took 6 bases from V and 3 from J; bases not matched to a gene: 3. Germline loops: CDR1 MDHEN, CDR2 SYDVKM. The CDR3: CASSTGQGYEQYF. The CDR3 DNA sequence: TGTGCCAGCAGCACGGGACAGGGCTACGAGCAGTACTTC.

In its sample, this clonotype was seen many times. The V call is TRBV4-1, the J call TRBJ2-3; D unresolved. CDR3 length equals 15 residues. Trimming pared 0 bases from V and 5 bases from J, leaving 12 bases between. Germline CDR1 reads MGHRA; CDR2 reads YSYEKL. This chain's CDR3 is CASSQEVGLVDTQYF. The CDR3 region has the DNA TGCGCCAGCAGCCAAGAGGTCGGATTGGTAGATACGCAGTATTTT.

This clonotype was counted ten times or more. This chain links TRBV7-2 with TRBJ2-7, with D maybe TRBD2 (6 bases). V lost 7 bases to trimming and J lost 6 bases, with 16 bases between them. CDR3 size: 13 residues. The V gene's germline CDR1 is SGHTA and CDR2 FQGNSA. In nucleotides, the CDR3 is TGTGCCAGCACCCATGGTGGGGGGTTCGAGCAGTACTTC. Amino acid sequence: CASTHGGGFEQYF. The whole variable domain, remainder taken from reference TRBV7-2 and TRBJ2-7, is GAGVSQSPSNKVTEKGKDVELRCDPISGHTALYWYRQSLGQGLEFLIYFQGNSAPDKSGLPSDRFSAERTGGSVSTLTIQRTQQEDSAVYLCASTHGGGFEQYFGPGTRLTVT.